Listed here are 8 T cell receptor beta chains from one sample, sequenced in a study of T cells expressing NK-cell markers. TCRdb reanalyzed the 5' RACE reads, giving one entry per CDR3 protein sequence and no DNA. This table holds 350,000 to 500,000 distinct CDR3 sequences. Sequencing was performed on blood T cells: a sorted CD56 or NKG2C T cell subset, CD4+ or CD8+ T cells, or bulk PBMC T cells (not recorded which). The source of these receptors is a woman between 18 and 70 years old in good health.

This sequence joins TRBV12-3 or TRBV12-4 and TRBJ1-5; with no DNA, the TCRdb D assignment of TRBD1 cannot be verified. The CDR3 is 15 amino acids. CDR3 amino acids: CASHPGDYSNQPQHF.

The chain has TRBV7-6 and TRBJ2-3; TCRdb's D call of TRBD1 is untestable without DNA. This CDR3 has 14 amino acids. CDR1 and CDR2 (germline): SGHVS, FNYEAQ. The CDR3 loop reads CASSFDRVPDTQYF.

CDR3 residues: CSASDRQGPIRDGYTF. This chain connects TRBV20-1 to TRBJ1-2; without DNA, the TCRdb call of TRBD1 cannot be checked. CDR1 and CDR2 from the germline V gene are DFQATT and SNEGSKA (reference sequence). This CDR3 is 16 amino acids long.

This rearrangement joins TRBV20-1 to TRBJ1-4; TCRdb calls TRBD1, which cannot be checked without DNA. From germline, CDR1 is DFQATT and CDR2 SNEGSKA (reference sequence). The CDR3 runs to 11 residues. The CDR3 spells CSAPLSEKLFF.

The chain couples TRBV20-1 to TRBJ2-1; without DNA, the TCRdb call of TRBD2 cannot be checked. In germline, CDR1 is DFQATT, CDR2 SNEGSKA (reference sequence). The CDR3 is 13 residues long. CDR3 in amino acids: CSARDGTRNEQFF.

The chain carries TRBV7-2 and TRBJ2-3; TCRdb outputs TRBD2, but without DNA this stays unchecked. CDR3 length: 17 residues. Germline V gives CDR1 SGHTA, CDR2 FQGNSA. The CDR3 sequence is CASSLVGGSPSTDTQYF.

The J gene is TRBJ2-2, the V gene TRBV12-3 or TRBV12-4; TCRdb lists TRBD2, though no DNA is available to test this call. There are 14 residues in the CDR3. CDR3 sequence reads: CASSFISRAGELFF.

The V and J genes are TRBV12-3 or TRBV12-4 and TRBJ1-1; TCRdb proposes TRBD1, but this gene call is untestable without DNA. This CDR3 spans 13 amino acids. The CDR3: CASAPELNTEAFF.